This T cell receptor beta chain was captured in a study of blood T cells in healthy people across ages. V gave up 3 bases and J gave up 3 bases, with 11 bases separating them. The CDR3 totals 14 residues. CDR1 and CDR2 from the germline V gene are LGHNA and YSLEER. Primed by a sample-barcoded 5' primer and a J-beta primer mix, a second PCR proceeded for about 7 to 11 cycles. The study obtained at least 2.5 million CDR3-containing paired-end reads from every sample. From the 5' RACE reads, TCRdb called clonotypes with MiXCR, one entry per CDR3 protein. The table shows 1 million to 1.2 million distinct CDR3 sequences, with around two fifths occurring only once.

The specimen sequenced was blood. The chain links TRBV4-3 to TRBJ1-1, with a possible D match to TRBD1 (5 bases). The source is a man younger than 30 in good health. The CDR3 is CASSHPGRHTEAFF. The CDR3 DNA follows: TGCGCCAGCAGCCATCCAGGGCGGCACACTGAAGCTTTCTTT.